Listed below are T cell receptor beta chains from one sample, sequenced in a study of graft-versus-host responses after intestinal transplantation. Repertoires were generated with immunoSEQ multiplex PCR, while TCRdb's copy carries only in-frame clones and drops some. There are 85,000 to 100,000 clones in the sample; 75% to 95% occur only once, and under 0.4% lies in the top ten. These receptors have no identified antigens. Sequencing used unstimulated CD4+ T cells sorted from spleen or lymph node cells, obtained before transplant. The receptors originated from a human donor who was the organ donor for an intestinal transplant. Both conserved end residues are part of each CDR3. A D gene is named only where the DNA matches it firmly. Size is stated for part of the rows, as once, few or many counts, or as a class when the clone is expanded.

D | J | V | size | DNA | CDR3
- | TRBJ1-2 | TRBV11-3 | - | TGTGCCAGCAGCTTAGTACAGGGCTATGGCTACACCTTC | CASSLVQGYGYTF
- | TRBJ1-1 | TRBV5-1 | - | TGCGCCAGCAGCGTGACAGACACTGAAGCTTTCTTT | CASSVTDTEAFF
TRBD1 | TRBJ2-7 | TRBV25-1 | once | TGTGCCAGCAGTCAGAGACAGGGGGCTCACGAGCAGTACTTC | CASSQRQGAHEQYF
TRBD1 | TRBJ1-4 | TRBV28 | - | TGTGCCAGCAGTTCGACAGGGGGAGAAAAACTGTTTTTT | CASSSTGGEKLFF
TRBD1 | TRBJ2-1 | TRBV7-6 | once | TGTGCCAGCAGCCTAACTACCGGGACAGGGGGTATGAATGAGCAGTTCTTC | CASSLTTGTGGMNEQFF
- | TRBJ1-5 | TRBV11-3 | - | TGTGCCAGCAGCTCGGGACTTTTCCTCCATAGCAATCAGCCCCAGCATTTT | CASSSGLFLHSNQPQHF
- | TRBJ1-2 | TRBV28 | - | TGTGCCAGCAGTGAAACCAACAGGGCGTTTGGGCATGGCTACACCTTC | CASSETNRAFGHGYTF
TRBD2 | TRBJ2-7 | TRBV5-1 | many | TGCGCCAGCAAGCGGGACGCGGGACTAGCGGGTGCCTACGAGCAGTACTTC | CASKRDAGLAGAYEQYF
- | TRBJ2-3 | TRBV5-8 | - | TGTGCCAGCAGCTTGGCCTTTCCCCCTAGTATGGATACGCAGTATTTT | CASSLAFPPSMDTQYF
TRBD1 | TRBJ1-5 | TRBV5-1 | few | TGCGCCAGCAGCCCTACCCCAGACAGGGGGAGGAAGCCCCAGCATTTT | CASSPTPDRGRKPQHF
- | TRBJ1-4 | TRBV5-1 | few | TGCGCCAGCAGCTTTGGGACGGTCGGGAGTGAAAAACTGTTTTTT | CASSFGTVGSEKLFF
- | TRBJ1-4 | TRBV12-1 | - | TGTGCCAGCAGTTTCAGCGACTCGAGTAGGGGGCCCCTTAATGAAAAACTGTTTTTT | CASSFSDSSRGPLNEKLFF
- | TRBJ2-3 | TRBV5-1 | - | TGCGCCAGCTCGGGACACAGGCTCACAGATACGCAGTATTTT | CASSGHRLTDTQYF
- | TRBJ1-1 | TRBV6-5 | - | TGTGCCAGCAGACGAGACACTGAAGCTTTCTTT | CASRRDTEAFF
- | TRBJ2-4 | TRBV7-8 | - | TGTGCCAGCAGCTTAGTAATGGTTCGGGGGGCCAAAAACATTCAGTACTTC | CASSLVMVRGAKNIQYF
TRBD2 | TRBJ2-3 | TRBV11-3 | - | TGTGCCAGCAGCTTAATTTTAGCCAGGGAGGGAGATACGCAGTATTTT | CASSLILAREGDTQYF
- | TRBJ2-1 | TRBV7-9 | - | TGTGCCAGCAGCCCAAATAGTACCTCCTACAATGAGCAGTTCTTC | CASSPNSTSYNEQFF
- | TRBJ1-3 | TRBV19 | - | TGTGCCAGTAGTCCCCAGATTTTCTCTGGAAACACCATATATTTT | CASSPQIFSGNTIYF
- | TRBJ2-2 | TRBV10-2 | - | TGCGCCAGCAGCGGGGGTCTGGCAGGTTTCACCGGGGAGCTGTTTTTT | CASSGGLAGFTGELFF
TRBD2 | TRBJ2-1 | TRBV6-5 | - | TGTGCCAGCTGGGGGCTAGCGGGAGGGGACAATGAGCAGTTCTTC | CASWGLAGGDNEQFF
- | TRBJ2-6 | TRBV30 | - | TGTGCCTGGAGTGTTGGACAGACTGGGGCCAACGTCCTGACTTTC | CAWSVGQTGANVLTF
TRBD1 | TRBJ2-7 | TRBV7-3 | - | TGTGCCAGCAGCTTTACGACAGGGGTCGAGCAGTACTTC | CASSFTTGVEQYF
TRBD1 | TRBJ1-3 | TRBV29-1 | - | TGCAGCGTTGGTACAGGGGTCGGAAACACCATATATTTT | CSVGTGVGNTIYF
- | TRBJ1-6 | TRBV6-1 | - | TGTGCCAGCAGTAGGACAGTGGTGAGCTCACCCCTCCACTTT | CASSRTVVSSPLHF
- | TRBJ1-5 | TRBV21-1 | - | TGTGCCAGCAGACCCGATACAACGTTTTACAATCAGCCCCAGCATTTT | CASRPDTTFYNQPQHF
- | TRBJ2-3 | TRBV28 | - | TGTGCCAGCAGTTTACCGTCCGCAGGTGGAAGCACAGATACGCAGTATTTT | CASSLPSAGGSTDTQYF
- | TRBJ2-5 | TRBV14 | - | TGTGCCAGCAGCCAAGACAGGGGATTTCAAGAGACCCAGTACTTC | CASSQDRGFQETQYF
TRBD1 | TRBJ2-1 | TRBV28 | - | TGTGCCAGCAGGGAGACAGGGGGAGGGCGGGATGAGCAGTTCTTC | CASRETGGGRDEQFF
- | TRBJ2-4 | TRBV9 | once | TGTGCCAGCAGCCCCCGGGCAGGGATAGCCAAAAACATTCAGTACTTC | CASSPRAGIAKNIQYF
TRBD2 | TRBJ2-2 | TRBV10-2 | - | TGCGCCAGCAGTCCACCGGGACTAGCTACCGGGGAGCTGTTTTTT | CASSPPGLATGELFF